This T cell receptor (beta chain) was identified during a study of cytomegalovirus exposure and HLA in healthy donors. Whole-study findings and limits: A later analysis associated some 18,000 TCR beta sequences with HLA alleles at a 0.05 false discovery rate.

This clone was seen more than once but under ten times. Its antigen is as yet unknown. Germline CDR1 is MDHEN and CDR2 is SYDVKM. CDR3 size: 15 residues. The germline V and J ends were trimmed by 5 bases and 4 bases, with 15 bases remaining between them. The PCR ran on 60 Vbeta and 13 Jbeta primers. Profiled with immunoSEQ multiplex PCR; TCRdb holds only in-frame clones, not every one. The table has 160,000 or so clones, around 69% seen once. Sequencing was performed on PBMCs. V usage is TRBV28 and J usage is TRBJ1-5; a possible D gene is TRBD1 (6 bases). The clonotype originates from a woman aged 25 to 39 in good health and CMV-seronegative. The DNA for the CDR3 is TGTGCCAGCAGTAGGGACATTCGACGGAATCAGCCCCAGCATTTT. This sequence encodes CASSRDIRRNQPQHF.